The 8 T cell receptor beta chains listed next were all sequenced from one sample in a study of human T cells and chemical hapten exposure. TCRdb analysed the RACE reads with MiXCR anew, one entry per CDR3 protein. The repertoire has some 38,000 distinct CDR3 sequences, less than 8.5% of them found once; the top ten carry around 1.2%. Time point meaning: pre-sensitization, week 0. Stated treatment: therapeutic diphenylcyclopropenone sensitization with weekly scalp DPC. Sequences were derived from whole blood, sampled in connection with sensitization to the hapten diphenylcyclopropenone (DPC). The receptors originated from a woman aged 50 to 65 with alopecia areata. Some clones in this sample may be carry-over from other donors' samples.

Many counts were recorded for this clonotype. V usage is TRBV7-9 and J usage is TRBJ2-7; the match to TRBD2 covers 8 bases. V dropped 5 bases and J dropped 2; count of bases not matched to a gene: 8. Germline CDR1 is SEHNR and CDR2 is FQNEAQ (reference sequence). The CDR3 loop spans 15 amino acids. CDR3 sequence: CASSTLAEGPYEQYF. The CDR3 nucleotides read TGTGCCAGCAGCACACTAGCGGAGGGCCCCTACGAGCAGTACTTC.

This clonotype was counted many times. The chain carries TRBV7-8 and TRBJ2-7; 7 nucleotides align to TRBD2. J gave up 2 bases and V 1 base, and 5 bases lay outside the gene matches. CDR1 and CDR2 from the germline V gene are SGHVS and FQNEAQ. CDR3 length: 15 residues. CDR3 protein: CASSLVEGGPYEQYF. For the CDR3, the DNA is TGTGCCAGCAGCTTAGTGGAGGGAGGGCCCTACGAGCAGTACTTC.

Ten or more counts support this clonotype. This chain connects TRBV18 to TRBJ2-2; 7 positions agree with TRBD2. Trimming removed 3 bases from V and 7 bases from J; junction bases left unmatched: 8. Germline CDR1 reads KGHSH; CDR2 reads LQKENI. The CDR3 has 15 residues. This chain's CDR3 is CASSPRLAGVGELFF. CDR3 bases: TGTGCCAGCTCACCGAGATTAGCGGGCGTCGGGGAGCTGTTTTTT.

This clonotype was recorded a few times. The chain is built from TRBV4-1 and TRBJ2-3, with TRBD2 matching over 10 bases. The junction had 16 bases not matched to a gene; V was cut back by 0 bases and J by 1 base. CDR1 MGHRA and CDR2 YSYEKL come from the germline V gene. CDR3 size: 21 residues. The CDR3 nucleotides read TGCGCCAGCAGCCAAGATAGGCTAGCGGGAGCTGATTGGACGGGCACAGATACGCAGTATTTT. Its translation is CASSQDRLAGADWTGTDTQYF.

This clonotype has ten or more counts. The CDR3 nucleotides read TGCAGTGCTAGAGCGGGGGCGCGGGCCTACGAGCAGTACTTC. Residues: CSARAGARAYEQYF. The rearrangement joins TRBV20-1 to TRBJ2-7; TRBD1 or TRBD2 may be the D gene (6 bases each). The CDR3 contains 14 residues. Deletions cut 1 base from V and 2 bases from J, with 12 bases between. Germline V gene data show CDR1 as DFQATT and CDR2 as SNEGSKA (reference sequence).

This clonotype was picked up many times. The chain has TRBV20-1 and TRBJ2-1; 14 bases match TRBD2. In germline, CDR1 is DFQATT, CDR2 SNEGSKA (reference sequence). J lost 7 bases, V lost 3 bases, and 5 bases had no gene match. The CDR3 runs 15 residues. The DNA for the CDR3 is TGCAGTGCTAGCAGGGGACTAGCGGGAGTTAATGAGCAGTTCTTC. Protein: CSASRGLAGVNEQFF.

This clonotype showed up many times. CDR3 region: CASSPPPGSSLGGVWITEAFF. The CDR3 nucleotides read TGTGCCAGCTCACCCCCCCCGGGGTCTAGTCTAGGGGGCGTATGGATCACTGAAGCTTTCTTT. The chain combines TRBV18 with TRBJ1-1, with 7 bases aligning to TRBD1. Germline CDR1 KGHSH, CDR2 LQKENI. The CDR3 totals 21 residues. V lost 3 bases to trimming and J lost 4 bases; unmatched junction nucleotides: 26.

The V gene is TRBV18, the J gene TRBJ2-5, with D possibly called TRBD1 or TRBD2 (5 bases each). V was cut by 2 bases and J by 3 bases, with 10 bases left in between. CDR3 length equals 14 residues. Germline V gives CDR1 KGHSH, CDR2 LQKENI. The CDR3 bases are TGTGCCAGCTCACCATTCGAGGGGAAAGAGACCCAGTACTTC. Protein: CASSPFEGKETQYF.